Listed below are T cell receptor beta chains from one sample, sequenced in a study of CD8+ T cells in alopecia areata. Repertoires were generated with immunoSEQ multiplex PCR, while TCRdb's copy carries only in-frame clones and drops some. The sample has more than 95,000 clones, about 50% seen once. Sequences were obtained from NKG2D-low CD8+ T cells sorted from blood. The origin of the receptors is a human donor with alopecia areata. CDR3s leave out the opening cysteine and the closing phenylalanine or tryptophan.

v_gene: TRBV5-6; CDR3aa: ASSLGLNTGELF
v_gene: TRBV6-5; CDR3aa: ASSYSSVQETQY
v_gene: TRBV30; CDR3aa: ARRSGSGQTQY
v_gene: TRBV7-9; CDR3aa: ASSLDVYEQY
v_gene: TRBV15; CDR3aa: ATSGQGVTEAF
v_gene: TRBV11-1; CDR3aa: ASSLANQDYEQY
v_gene: TRBV29-1; CDR3aa: SVGGTPEGSYEQY
v_gene: TRBV28; CDR3aa: ASSFTAEPSSTDTQY
v_gene: TRBV15; CDR3aa: ATSRETASYEQY
v_gene: TRBV20-1; CDR3aa: SASSNQPQH
v_gene: TRBV7-8; CDR3aa: ASSLEMTGINNEQF
v_gene: TRBV15; CDR3aa: ATSRWDRGQPQH
v_gene: TRBV29-1; CDR3aa: SVQSNTEAF
v_gene: TRBV5-4; CDR3aa: ASRPRAGTDTQY
v_gene: TRBV4-1; CDR3aa: ASSQGPEQY
v_gene: TRBV27; CDR3aa: ASSPDSWGRPPNEQF
v_gene: TRBV9; CDR3aa: ASSVAGTGELF
v_gene: TRBV27; CDR3aa: ASSLGMEYEQY
v_gene: TRBV9; CDR3aa: ASSTKTGNTGELF
v_gene: TRBV6-6; CDR3aa: ASSPRIYEQY
v_gene: TRBV29-1; CDR3aa: SVVFPHQGEKLF
v_gene: TRBV2; CDR3aa: ASAWDRDYEQY
v_gene: TRBV2; CDR3aa: ASSNWEKPQH
v_gene: TRBV7-9; CDR3aa: ASSLTPQGVSGGYT
v_gene: TRBV7-9; CDR3aa: ASGMGNYGYT
v_gene: TRBV29-1; CDR3aa: SVEVHEAF
v_gene: TRBV7-9; CDR3aa: ASSFTGGHGYT
v_gene: TRBV4-2; CDR3aa: ASSQDLERGGQF